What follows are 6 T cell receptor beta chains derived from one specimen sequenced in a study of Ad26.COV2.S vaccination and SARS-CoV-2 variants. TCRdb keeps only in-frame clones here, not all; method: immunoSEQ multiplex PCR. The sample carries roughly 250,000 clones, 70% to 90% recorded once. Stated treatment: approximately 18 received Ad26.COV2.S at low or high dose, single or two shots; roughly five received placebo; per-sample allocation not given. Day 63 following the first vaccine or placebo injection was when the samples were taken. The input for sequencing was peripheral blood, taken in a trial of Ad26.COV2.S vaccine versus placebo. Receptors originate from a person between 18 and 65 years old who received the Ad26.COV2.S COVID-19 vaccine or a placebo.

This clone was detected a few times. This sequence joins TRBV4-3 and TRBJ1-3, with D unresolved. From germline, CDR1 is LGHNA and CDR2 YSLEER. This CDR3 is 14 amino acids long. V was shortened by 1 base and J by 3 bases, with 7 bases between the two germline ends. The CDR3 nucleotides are TGCGCCAGCAGCCAAGTTAGCAGTGGAAACACCATATATTTT. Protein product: CASSQVSSGNTIYF.

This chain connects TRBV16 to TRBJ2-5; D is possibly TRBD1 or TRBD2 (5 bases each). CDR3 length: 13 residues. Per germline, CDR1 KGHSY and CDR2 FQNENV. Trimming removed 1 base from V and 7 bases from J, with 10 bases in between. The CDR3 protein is CASSQYDSGTQYF. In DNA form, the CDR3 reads TGTGCCAGCAGCCAATACGACAGCGGGACCCAGTACTTC.

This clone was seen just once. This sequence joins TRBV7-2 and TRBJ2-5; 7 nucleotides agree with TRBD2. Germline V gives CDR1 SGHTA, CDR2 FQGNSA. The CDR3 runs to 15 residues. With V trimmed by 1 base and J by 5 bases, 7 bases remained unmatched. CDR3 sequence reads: CASSLELGGGETQYF. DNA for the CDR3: TGTGCCAGCAGCTTAGAGCTGGGGGGGGGTGAGACCCAGTACTTC.

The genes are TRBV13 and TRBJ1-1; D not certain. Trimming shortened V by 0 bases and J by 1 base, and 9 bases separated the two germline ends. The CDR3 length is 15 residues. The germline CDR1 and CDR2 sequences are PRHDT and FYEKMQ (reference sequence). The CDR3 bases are TGTGCCAGCAGCTTAGGCGCGGGAGGGAACACTGAAGCTTTCTTT. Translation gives CASSLGAGGNTEAFF.

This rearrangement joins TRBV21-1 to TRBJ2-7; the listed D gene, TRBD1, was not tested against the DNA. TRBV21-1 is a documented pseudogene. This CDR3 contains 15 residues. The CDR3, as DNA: TGTGCCAGCGAACATAGACAGGGGGCTCTCTACGAGCAGTACGTC. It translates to CASEHRQGALYEQYV.

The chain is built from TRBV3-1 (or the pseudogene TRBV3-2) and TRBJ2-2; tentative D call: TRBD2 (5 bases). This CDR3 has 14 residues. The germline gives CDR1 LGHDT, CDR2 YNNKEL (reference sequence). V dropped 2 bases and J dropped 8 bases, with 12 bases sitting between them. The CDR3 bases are TGTGCCAGCAGCCAAACTAGAGTTGTGGGGGAGCTGTTTTTT. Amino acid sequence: CASSQTRVVGELFF.